A single sample gave rise to the 2 T cell receptor beta chains below, sequenced in a study of cytomegalovirus exposure and HLA in healthy donors. Produced via immunoSEQ multiplex PCR; TCRdb's table is partial and in-frame only. The sample yields some 56,000 clones, around 94% seen once. The sequenced sample consisted of PBMCs. These receptors were collected from a man aged 18 to 30 in good health and CMV-seronegative.

V gene TRBV7-9 combines with J gene TRBJ1-1, with TRBD1 matching over 9 bases. This CDR3 contains 18 residues. Germline CDR1 and CDR2: SEHNR and FQNEAQ (reference sequence). With 5 bases clipped from V and 0 bases from J, the junction kept 13 bases outside the gene matches. CDR3 sequence reads: CASSPWTGAKFMNTEAFF. The CDR3 nucleotides are TGTGCCAGCAGCCCGTGGACAGGGGCCAAGTTCATGAACACTGAAGCTTTCTTT.

In DNA, the CDR3 is TGTGCCAGCAGTGAAGGGGGGACAGTCGCCGGGGAGCTGTTTTTT. The encoded protein is CASSEGGTVAGELFF. This sequence joins TRBV2 and TRBJ2-2, with TRBD1 matching over 7 bases. The CDR3 extends over 15 amino acids. The trim removed 1 base at V and 6 bases at J, leaving 5 bases unmatched. CDR1 and CDR2 from the germline V gene are SNHLY and FYNNEI.